The 13 T cell receptor beta chains presented below share a single source sample, sequenced in a study of T cell responses to AZD1222 COVID-19 vaccine. Method: immunoSEQ multiplex PCR; TCRdb's copy keeps in-frame clones and lacks some. Of about 120,000 clones in the sample, 92% are singletons; the top ten hold more than 13%. Here the sequenced sample was peripheral blood, taken on day 0 of AZD1222 vaccination. These receptors were collected from an adult in good health.

The chain employs TRBV6-2 or TRBV6-3 and TRBJ1-5; D is undetermined. The CDR3 has 14 amino acids. The V gene's germline CDR1 is MNHEY and CDR2 SVGEGT. The germline V and J ends were trimmed by 0 bases and 6 bases, with 9 bases remaining between them. CDR3 nucleotides: TGTGCCAGCAGTTACTCCCGAGGGAGTCAGCCCCAGCATTTT. Its translation is CASSYSRGSQPQHF.

The table lists this clone with a few counts. This chain uses TRBV28 with TRBJ2-5; TRBD1 agrees at 8 bases. The length of the CDR3 is 14 residues. The germline CDR1 and CDR2 sequences are MDHEN and SYDVKM. The J segment lost 9 bases and the V segment lost 0 bases, leaving 6 bases of the junction unmatched. CDR3 region: CASSLWQGAGAQYF. The CDR3 region has the DNA TGTGCCAGCAGTTTATGGCAGGGGGCCGGGGCCCAGTACTTC.

The chain uses TRBV18 and TRBJ2-7, with 7 bases matching TRBD1. J gave up 5 bases and V 2 bases, and 12 bases lay outside the gene matches. In germline, CDR1 is KGHSH, CDR2 LQKENI. The CDR3 contains 16 residues. CDR3 residues: CASSPKAGGTWDEQYF. The CDR3 DNA reads TGTGCCAGCTCACCAAAAGCAGGGGGAACATGGGACGAGCAGTACTTC.

The gene calls are TRBV6-2 or TRBV6-3 and TRBJ1-1; D unresolved. V lost 6 bases and J 1 base, leaving 12 bases between the germline ends. Germline lookup yields CDR1 MNHEY and CDR2 SVGEGT. This CDR3 is built from 14 residues. CDR3 region: CASSTIYRNTEAFF. CDR3 DNA sequence: TGTGCCAGCAGCACTATTTACAGGAACACTGAAGCTTTCTTT.

V gene TRBV6-5 combines with J gene TRBJ1-1; D gene unclear. The CDR3 extends over 13 amino acids. Germline CDR1 MNHEY, CDR2 SVGAGI. The ends were cut back, 2 bases at V and 4 bases at J, with 8 bases in the middle. This CDR3 is CASSYDVGTEAFF. CDR3 sequence (DNA): TGTGCCAGCAGTTACGATGTGGGCACTGAAGCTTTCTTT.

The chain employs TRBV7-2 and TRBJ2-2; D unresolved. V lost 3 bases and J 8 bases, leaving 4 bases between the germline ends. Germline assignment: CDR1 SGHTA and CDR2 FQGNSA. The CDR3 is made up of 11 amino acids. CDR3 DNA: TGTGCCAGCAGCTTTCGGGGGGAGCTGTTTTTT. Its protein product is CASSFRGELFF.

This chain joins TRBV7-2 and TRBJ1-2; 7 bases are a match to TRBD1. This CDR3 has 17 amino acids. J was trimmed by 4 bases and V by 4 bases; bases with no gene match: 15. CDR1 SGHTA and CDR2 FQGNSA come from the germline V gene. The CDR3 DNA follows: TGTGCCAGCAGCTATACCCGGGGGGGGGACAGAACCTATGGCTACACCTTC. Translated, it gives CASSYTRGGDRTYGYTF.

Comment on this clone: The junction departs from germline at one end; a sequencing error may be responsible. V gene TRBV4-3 combines with J gene TRBJ1-1; D is ambiguous. Per the germline V gene, CDR1 is LGHNA and CDR2 is YSLEER. The CDR3 is 13 residues long. CDR3 nucleotides: TGCGCCAGCAGGCAAGACCTGAACACTGAAGCTTTCTTT. Amino acids: CASRQDLNTEAFF.

DNA of the CDR3: TGTGCCAGCAGCTACACACCGGGACTAGCGATCGAGCAGTACTTC. Translated, it gives CASSYTPGLAIEQYF. The J gene is TRBJ2-7, the V gene TRBV7-2; 10 positions match TRBD2. The CDR3 runs to 15 residues. Per the germline V gene, CDR1 is SGHTA and CDR2 is FQGNSA. Trimming removed 4 bases from V and 6 bases from J; junction bases left unmatched: 9.

V usage is TRBV7-9 and J usage is TRBJ1-3; tentative D call: TRBD1 (6 bases). Germline CDR1 is SEHNR and CDR2 is FQNEAQ (reference sequence). Between the trimmed V and J ends, which lost 6 bases and 0 bases, there was a span of 12 bases. CDR3 length: 15 amino acids. The CDR3 loop reads CASRPQGDSGNTIYF. DNA for the CDR3: TGTGCCAGCAGACCACAGGGAGACTCTGGAAACACCATATATTTT. The variable domain in full, with the rest retrieved from reference TRBV7-9 and TRBJ1-3, is DTGVSQNPRHKITKRGQNVTFRCDPISEHNRLYWYRQTLGQGPEFLTYFQNEAQLEKSRLLSDRFSAERPKGSFSTLEIQRTEQGDSAMYLCASRPQGDSGNTIYFGEGSWLTVV.

J is TRBJ1-2 and V is TRBV19; no reliable D call. The CDR3 totals 14 residues. V was shortened by 7 bases and J by 3 bases, with 15 bases between the two germline ends. Germline V gene sequence: CDR1 LNHDA, CDR2 SQIVND (reference sequence). CDR3 in amino acids: CASTPGPGYYGYTF. DNA of the CDR3: TGTGCCAGTACCCCAGGACCGGGATACTATGGCTACACCTTC.

The chain links TRBV18 to TRBJ2-7; the D is unclear. Per germline, CDR1 KGHSH and CDR2 LQKENI. The CDR3 is 11 amino acids. V dropped 3 bases and J dropped 5 bases, with 5 bases sitting between them. As DNA, the CDR3 is TGTGCCAGCTCACCCGACCACGAGCAGTACTTC. Translating it yields CASSPDHEQYF.

J is TRBJ2-7 and V is TRBV10-3; TRBD1 might be the D (6 bases). Germline V gene data show CDR1 as ENHRY and CDR2 as SYGVKD. Trimming cost V 4 bases and J 6 bases, with 10 bases left between them. The CDR3 has 12 residues. Written as DNA, the CDR3 is TGTGCCATCAGTGGAGGGGGACCCGAGCAGTACTTC. Protein product: CAISGGGPEQYF.